Listed here are 21 T cell receptor beta chains from one sample, sequenced in a study of T-cell memory formation after mild COVID-19. TCRdb recomputed calls from the 5' RACE reads with MiXCR, one row per CDR3 protein. The sample includes 400,000 or so distinct CDR3 sequences, roughly 20% of them seen just once. The specimen sequenced was PBMCs or a T cell subset sorted from them (not recorded which). The receptors were sampled from an adult woman who had mild COVID-19 (a few samples of this study predate the infection). Cell type and time point are not known.

The chain combines TRBV20-1 with TRBJ1-3, with unresolved D. Per the germline V gene, CDR1 is DFQATT and CDR2 is SNEGSKA (reference sequence). Deletions cut 0 bases from V and 0 bases from J, with 9 bases between. The CDR3 runs to 15 residues. This CDR3 is CSARDHVYSGNTIYF. DNA of the CDR3: TGCAGTGCTAGAGATCACGTCTACTCTGGAAACACCATATATTTT.

This CDR3 reads CASSPLGTANPGYTF. The CDR3 DNA follows: TGTGCCAGCAGTCCCCTCGGGACAGCCAACCCGGGCTACACCTTC. The chain links TRBV27 to TRBJ1-2; 7 positions match TRBD1. V trimming: 5 bases; J trimming: 8 bases; junction bases outside the gene matches: 14. In germline, CDR1 is MNHEY, CDR2 SMNVEV (reference sequence). The CDR3 has 15 residues.

The V and J genes are TRBV7-8 and TRBJ1-1, with unresolved D. V was cut by 2 bases and J by 1 base, with 11 bases left in between. Per the germline V gene, CDR1 is SGHVS and CDR2 is FQNEAQ. The CDR3 extends over 15 amino acids. CDR3 DNA sequence: TGTGCCAGCAGCTTATTTGAAGGAGCGAACACTGAAGCTTTCTTT. Its protein is CASSLFEGANTEAFF.

The CDR3: CASSRLAGGRDTQYF. As DNA, the CDR3 is TGTGCCAGCAGTCGACTAGCGGGAGGAAGAGATACGCAGTATTTT. The chain is built from TRBV6-2 or TRBV6-3 and TRBJ2-3, with 13 bases matching TRBD2. This CDR3 contains 15 residues. The germline V gene encodes CDR1 MNHEY and CDR2 SVGEGT. The V and J ends lost 5 bases and 5 bases, in that order; junction bases with no gene match: 4.

The chain combines TRBV5-1 with TRBJ1-1, with D tentatively TRBD1 (5 bases). The CDR3 runs 15 residues. The germline CDR1 and CDR2 sequences are SGHRS and YFSETQ. Trimming removed 0 bases at V and 1 base at J, with 10 bases between. The chain's CDR3 is CASSLGGSGNTEAFF. The CDR3 DNA sequence: TGCGCCAGCAGCTTGGGGGGCAGCGGGAACACTGAAGCTTTCTTT.

V gene TRBV7-9 combines with J gene TRBJ2-5, with 9 bases matching TRBD1. The CDR3 is 13 amino acids. Germline loops: CDR1 SEHNR, CDR2 FQNEAQ (reference sequence). J lost 5 bases, V lost 11 bases, and 9 bases had no gene match. The CDR3 region is CAVGTGKGETQYF. The CDR3 nucleotides are TGTGCCGTCGGGACAGGGAAAGGGGAGACCCAGTACTTC.

The V call is TRBV7-9, the J call TRBJ1-2, with D unresolved. CDR3 length equals 12 residues. V lost 7 bases and J lost 2, with 8 bases in between. CDR1 and CDR2 from the germline V gene are SEHNR and FQNEAQ (reference sequence). The CDR3 region is CASTEGNYGYTF. Here the CDR3 DNA reads TGTGCCAGCACCGAGGGAAACTATGGCTACACCTTC.

The rearrangement uses TRBV9 and TRBJ2-1; 9 nucleotides agree with TRBD1. Per germline, CDR1 SGDLS and CDR2 YYNGEE. There are 15 residues in the CDR3. V was pared by 3 bases and J by 7 bases, with 8 bases of the junction left unmatched. The CDR3 here is CASSAGTGSWNEQFF. The DNA for the CDR3 is TGTGCCAGCAGCGCCGGGACAGGGAGTTGGAATGAGCAGTTCTTC.

This clonotype has only a few counts. V is TRBV3-1 and J is TRBJ2-1; D gene unclear. Trimming shortened V by 1 base and J by 8 bases, and 3 bases separated the two germline ends. Germline V gene sequence: CDR1 LGHDT, CDR2 YNNKEL (reference sequence). This CDR3 spans 11 amino acids. CDR3 DNA sequence: TGTGCCAGCAGCCAAGTTCATGAGCAGTTCTTC. Translated: CASSQVHEQFF.

This clonotype was recorded a few times. This rearrangement joins TRBV2 to TRBJ2-3; 9 nucleotides match TRBD1. CDR1 and CDR2 from the germline V gene are SNHLY and FYNNEI. J lost 2 bases, V lost 3 bases, and 6 bases had no gene match. The CDR3 has 16 amino acids. The CDR3 nucleotides read TGTGCCAGCAGTGATTTCCGGGACAGGGACACAGATACGCAGTATTTT. Protein product: CASSDFRDRDTDTQYF.

The chain joins TRBV12-3 or TRBV12-4 to TRBJ1-1; no reliable D call. The CDR3 contains 13 residues. V lost 7 bases, J lost 11 bases, and 20 bases lay in between. The CDR3 region has the DNA TGTGCCAGCACCCGCTCTGGACCGGGTTCGGCTTTCTTT. Protein: CASTRSGPGSAFF.

In this sample, this clonotype turned up a few times. The CDR3 region has the DNA TGTGCCAGCAGCTCGGACAGTAACACTGAAGCTTTCTTT. Translated: CASSSDSNTEAFF. The gene calls are TRBV7-3 and TRBJ1-1; D possibly corresponds to TRBD1 (6 bases). CDR1 SGHTA and CDR2 FQGTGA come from the germline V gene. The CDR3 has 13 residues. The V end lost 4 bases, the J end lost 2 bases, and 8 bases lay between the germline ends.

The chain links TRBV18 to TRBJ1-2; D is undetermined. CDR1 KGHSH and CDR2 LQKENI come from the germline V gene. V lost 8 bases and J 4 bases, leaving 23 bases between the germline ends. This CDR3 has 16 residues. The CDR3 sequence is CASLILEGSSSYGYTF. CDR3 coding DNA: TGTGCCAGCCTCATCTTGGAGGGTTCGTCGTCCTATGGCTACACCTTC.

In regard to this clonotype: One end of the junction varies from germline; a read error may be responsible. The rearrangement links TRBV3-1 to TRBJ2-7; 7 positions agree with TRBD1. The germline V gene encodes CDR1 LGHDT and CDR2 YNNKEL (reference sequence). This CDR3 region has 11 residues. The CDR3 sequence: CASSRGTDLLF. In DNA, the CDR3 is TGTGCCAGCAGCCGAGGGACAGATCTCCTCTTC.

The chain combines TRBV4-2 with TRBJ2-7; TRBD1 is a possible D gene (6 bases). This CDR3 is built from 15 residues. Between the trimmed V and J ends, which lost 2 bases and 3 bases, there was a span of 14 bases. Per germline, CDR1 LGHNA and CDR2 YNFKEQ. CDR3 DNA: TGTGCCAGCAGCCAATGGGACAAAGGGCGCTACGAGCAGTACTTC. As protein: CASSQWDKGRYEQYF.

V gene TRBV7-9 combines with J gene TRBJ2-5; a weak D match, TRBD2 (6 bases). V shed 5 bases and J shed 6 bases, with 19 bases lying between them. The germline gives CDR1 SEHNR, CDR2 FQNEAQ (reference sequence). This CDR3 region has 15 residues. CDR3: CASSPGLPTIKTQYF. Written as DNA, the CDR3 is TGTGCCAGCAGCCCGGGACTCCCGACTATCAAGACCCAGTACTTC.

This clonotype was seen a few times. The chain combines TRBV29-1 with TRBJ2-2; D gene uncertain. Germline values: CDR1 SQVTM, CDR2 ANQGSEA. The V end was cut by 1 base, the J end by 2 bases, with 14 bases between. This CDR3 region has 16 residues. The CDR3 bases are TGCAGCGTTGAAGGTGGTGAAGGGTTTAACACCGGGGAGCTGTTTTTT. Encoded protein: CSVEGGEGFNTGELFF.

The chain has TRBV11-2 and TRBJ2-4, with D possibly matching TRBD1 (6 bases). This CDR3 contains 15 residues. In germline, CDR1 is SGHAT, CDR2 FQNNGV. Trimming removed 3 bases from V and 8 bases from J, with 17 bases in between. CDR3 in DNA: TGTGCCAGCAGCTTGGACAGTGGGGCATGGGACATTCAGTACTTC. Translation: CASSLDSGAWDIQYF.

V usage is TRBV7-9 and J usage is TRBJ2-7, with a weak D call TRBD2 (6 bases). CDR3 length: 17 amino acids. The V gene lost 4 bases and the J gene lost 0 bases, with 19 bases spanning the gap. The germline gives CDR1 SEHNR, CDR2 FQNEAQ (reference sequence). The CDR3 reads CASSYRGGDFVSYEQYF. CDR3 DNA sequence: TGTGCCAGCAGCTACCGGGGCGGGGATTTTGTCTCCTACGAGCAGTACTTC.

Here the CDR3 reads CASSFKYQPQHF. CDR3 DNA: TGTGCCAGCAGTTTTAAGTATCAGCCCCAGCATTTT. The rearrangement links TRBV12-3 or TRBV12-4 to TRBJ1-5; D is uncertain. The CDR3 is 12 residues long. Trimming stripped 3 bases from V and 5 bases from J, with 5 bases between.

The chain is built from TRBV24-1 and TRBJ2-2; D remains ambiguous. The CDR3 is 15 amino acids. Germline CDR1 reads KGHDR; CDR2 reads SFDVKD. Trimming pared 3 bases from V and 3 bases from J, leaving 10 bases between. The CDR3 DNA is TGTGCCACCAGTGATGATGACGGGTACACCGGGGAGCTGTTTTTT. This codes for CATSDDDGYTGELFF.